Listed here are 30 T cell receptor beta chains from one sample, sequenced in a study of cytomegalovirus exposure and HLA in healthy donors. A multiplex PCR was run with 60 Vbeta primers and 13 Jbeta primers. Assay used: immunoSEQ multiplex PCR; TCRdb lists only in-frame clones, some missing. The table has 150,000 to 200,000 clones, nearly 80% seen once. Sequencing was performed on PBMCs. These receptors came from a woman aged 45-65 years in good health and CMV-seropositive.

In its sample, this clone was seen once. J is TRBJ1-5 and V is TRBV7-9, with a possible D match to TRBD1 (6 bases). Germline CDR1 SEHNR, CDR2 FQNEAQ (reference sequence). V lost 5 bases, J lost 0 bases, and 8 bases lay in between. The CDR3 consists of 14 residues. The CDR3 sequence is CASSDRISNQPQHF. In DNA, the CDR3 is TGTGCCAGCAGCGACAGGATTAGCAATCAGCCCCAGCATTTT.

This sequence joins TRBV28 and TRBJ1-2; no firm D call. The CDR3 has 14 amino acids. V lost 7 bases, J lost 8 bases, and 20 bases lay in between. The V gene's germline CDR1 is MDHEN and CDR2 SYDVKM. The CDR3 reads CASTPGGWVEGYTF. The CDR3 DNA follows: TGTGCCAGCACCCCTGGAGGGTGGGTAGAGGGCTACACCTTC.

CDR3 bases: TGTGCCAGCAGTAGCGGCCCGAACACTGAAGCTTTCTTT. This sequence encodes CASSSGPNTEAFF. The chain employs TRBV6-5 and TRBJ1-1, with no clear D. This CDR3 has 13 amino acids. V was clipped by 5 bases and J by 1 base, with 8 bases between them. Germline CDR1 and CDR2: MNHEY and SVGAGI.

The chain is built from TRBV5-4 and TRBJ1-1, with D possibly matching TRBD1 (6 bases). Germline V gene sequence: CDR1 SGHNT, CDR2 YYREEE (reference sequence). This CDR3 is built from 14 residues. Trimming cost V 0 bases and J 7 bases, with 13 bases left between them. The CDR3 protein is CASSLGQGSGEAFF. The CDR3 bases are TGTGCCAGCAGCTTGGGGCAGGGGTCGGGTGAAGCTTTCTTT. Using reference TRBV5-4 and TRBJ1-1 for the parts outside the CDR3, the full variable domain is ETGVTQSPTHLIKTRGQQVTLRCSSQSGHNTVSWYQQALGQGPQFIFQYYREEENGRGNFPPRFSGLQFPNYSSELNVNALELDDSALYLCASSLGQGSGEAFFGQGTRLTVV.

This clone showed up just a few times. The chain recombines TRBV6-6 with TRBJ1-1, with a tentative D call TRBD1 (5 bases). The germline V and J ends were trimmed by 7 bases and 6 bases, with 12 bases remaining between them. This CDR3 has 12 residues. The V gene's germline CDR1 is MNHNY and CDR2 SVGAGI (reference sequence). The DNA of the CDR3 is TGTGCCAGCACTCTGCGGGGGGCTGAAGCTTTCTTT. Its translation: CASTLRGAEAFF.

The rearrangement uses TRBV23-1 and TRBJ1-5; 7 bases fit TRBD1. TRBV23-1 has ORF status, its function being uncertain. The CDR3 consists of 15 residues. V gave up 7 bases and J gave up 0 bases; unmatched junction bases: 6. CDR3 residues: CASKPGQSSNQPQHF. The CDR3 region has the DNA TGCGCCAGCAAACCGGGACAGAGTAGCAATCAGCCCCAGCATTTT.

Comments on this clone: This same CDR3 is encoded by further DNA sequences in the sample. The chain recombines TRBV9 with TRBJ2-3, with unresolved D. Trimming removed 0 bases from V and 1 base from J, with 3 bases in between. The germline V gene encodes CDR1 SGDLS and CDR2 YYNGEE. The CDR3 covers 13 residues. CDR3 coding DNA: TGTGCCAGCAGCGTAGGAGGCACAGATACGCAGTATTTT. It specifies CASSVGGTDTQYF.

The CDR3 bases are TGTGCCAGCAGAGGTAGCGGTTACTACGAGCAGTACTTC. This codes for CASRGSGYYEQYF. This chain links TRBV2 with TRBJ2-5; perhaps TRBD2 as D (6 bases). The DNA end favors TRBJ2-7, so the J call may be wrong. The V gene's germline CDR1 is SNHLY and CDR2 FYNNEI. The CDR3 totals 13 residues.

The chain employs TRBV10-3 and TRBJ1-2, with a possible D match to TRBD1 (5 bases). Between the trimmed V and J ends, which lost 2 bases and 4 bases, there was a span of 14 bases. Germline CDR1 ENHRY, CDR2 SYGVKD. The CDR3 extends over 15 amino acids. The CDR3 reads CAISEKAGRGYGYTF. In nucleotides, the CDR3 is TGTGCCATCAGTGAGAAGGCAGGGAGGGGCTATGGCTACACCTTC.

The chain employs TRBV18 and TRBJ2-7, with 10 bases matching TRBD1. The germline CDR1 and CDR2 sequences are KGHSH and LQKENI. Trimming cost V 1 base and J 5 bases; bases outside gene matches: 2. The CDR3 covers 14 residues. The CDR3 loop is CASSPRQGADEQYF. The CDR3 DNA reads TGTGCCAGCTCACCACGACAGGGGGCCGACGAGCAGTACTTC.

The V call is TRBV19, the J call TRBJ1-1; 10 bases are a match to TRBD1. The CDR3 spans 14 residues. V shed 8 bases and J 3 bases; nucleotides not matched to a gene: 6. Germline V lookup: CDR1 LNHDA, CDR2 SQIVND (reference sequence). In nucleotides, the CDR3 is TGTGCCAGTGACGACAGGGGGCGGTACACTGAAGCTTTCTTT. Protein product: CASDDRGRYTEAFF.

This clone was detected only a few times. The V and J genes are TRBV4-1 and TRBJ2-1; 10 bases are shared with TRBD2. The CDR3 has 17 residues. Germline values: CDR1 MGHRA, CDR2 YSYEKL. V gave up 2 bases and J gave up 5 bases; unmatched junction bases: 9. The CDR3 loop is CASSQKRTSGADNEQFF. DNA for the CDR3: TGCGCCAGCAGCCAAAAGAGGACTAGCGGAGCCGACAATGAGCAGTTCTTC.

This clone was found a few times. This chain connects TRBV6-5 to TRBJ1-2, with TRBD1 matching over 7 bases. The CDR3 extends over 14 amino acids. Unmatched junction bases numbered 9, after V lost 5 bases and J lost 6 bases. The germline gives CDR1 MNHEY, CDR2 SVGAGI. CDR3 region: CASSTIDRADGYTF. The CDR3 DNA is TGTGCCAGCAGTACCATCGACAGGGCTGATGGCTACACCTTC.

The DNA of the CDR3 is TGTGCCAGCAGCACCAGGGGTAATGAGCAGTTCTTC. Protein product: CASSTRGNEQFF. The rearrangement links TRBV7-6 to TRBJ2-1, with a tentative D call TRBD1 (6 bases). Looked up from germline, CDR1 is SGHVS and CDR2 is FNYEAQ. CDR3 length: 12 residues. Trimming cost V 5 bases and J 7 bases, with 9 bases left between them.

The chain recombines TRBV6-5 with TRBJ1-3; D is ambiguous. The germline V and J ends were trimmed by 8 bases and 0 bases, with 2 bases remaining between them. Looked up from germline, CDR1 is MNHEY and CDR2 is SVGAGI. CDR3 length: 11 amino acids. For the CDR3, the DNA is TGTGCCAGCCACTCTGGAAACACCATATATTTT. Translating gives CASHSGNTIYF.

The V gene is TRBV7-2, the J gene TRBJ1-3, with D possibly being TRBD1 (6 bases). Germline CDR1 is SGHTA and CDR2 is FQGNSA. This CDR3 region has 15 residues. The ends were cut back, 5 bases at V and 0 bases at J, with 11 bases in the middle. The CDR3 here is CASSQGSGSGNTIYF. The CDR3, as DNA: TGTGCCAGCAGCCAGGGGTCCGGCTCTGGAAACACCATATATTTT.

The gene calls are TRBV4-1 and TRBJ2-2, with D perhaps TRBD2 (6 bases). Germline loops: CDR1 MGHRA, CDR2 YSYEKL. V lost 0 bases and J lost 8, with 16 bases in between. This CDR3 is built from 16 residues. CDR3 loop: CASSQEKGLRRGELFF. The CDR3 coding sequence is TGCGCCAGCAGCCAAGAAAAGGGACTCAGACGAGGGGAGCTGTTTTTT.

The chain employs TRBV6-1 and TRBJ1-5; possible D gene TRBD1, 5 bases. With 7 bases removed from V and 1 base from J, the gap between germline ends came to 11 bases. The CDR3 extends over 14 amino acids. Germline assignment: CDR1 MNHNS and CDR2 SASEGT. CDR3 in DNA: TGTGCCAGCACGGTAGGGGTAAGCAATCAGCCCCAGCATTTT. Translated, it gives CASTVGVSNQPQHF.

This chain joins TRBV2 and TRBJ1-1, with 7 bases matching TRBD1. CDR3 length equals 14 residues. The germline CDR1 and CDR2 sequences are SNHLY and FYNNEI. Trimming took 6 bases from V and 3 from J; bases not matched to a gene: 7. This CDR3 reads CASSSTGADTEAFF. DNA of the CDR3: TGTGCCAGCAGCTCTACAGGGGCCGACACTGAAGCTTTCTTT.

The chain recombines TRBV27 with TRBJ2-7; D is perhaps TRBD1 (5 bases). Per germline, CDR1 MNHEY and CDR2 SMNVEV (reference sequence). The CDR3 is 12 residues long. V dropped 9 bases and J dropped 0 bases, with 9 bases sitting between them. The CDR3 nucleotides read TGTGCCAGTCGACAGCTCTCCTACGAGCAGTACTTC. Protein product: CASRQLSYEQYF.

The CDR3 is CASSPRVGTGELFF. CDR3 sequence (DNA): TGTGCCAGCAGTCCCAGGGTGGGGACCGGGGAGCTGTTTTTT. The chain uses TRBV6-5 and TRBJ2-2; D may be TRBD1 (5 bases). The CDR3 runs to 14 residues. V lost 5 bases and J lost 5, with 12 bases in between. Germline CDR1 and CDR2: MNHEY and SVGAGI.

V and J are TRBV11-3 and TRBJ1-6; 9 bases fit TRBD1. This CDR3 comprises 13 residues. V shed 6 bases, J shed 10 bases, and the junction held 4 bases outside the gene matches. Germline lookup yields CDR1 SGHNT and CDR2 YENEEA. CDR3 loop: CASSRQGGSPLHF. In DNA, the CDR3 is TGTGCCAGCAGTAGACAGGGGGGCTCACCCCTCCACTTT.

The rearrangement links TRBV2 to TRBJ2-7; 8 positions agree with TRBD1. Germline trimming cut 9 bases from V and 6 bases from J; bases unmatched to any gene: 16. The germline gives CDR1 SNHLY, CDR2 FYNNEI. The CDR3 is 15 amino acids. Here the CDR3 DNA reads TGTGCCAGTACGGGGCAGGGGGCTTTAGGGTCCGAGCAGTACTTC. Amino acids: CASTGQGALGSEQYF.

This chain connects TRBV7-9 to TRBJ2-1, with 12 bases that match TRBD2. Germline V gene lookup returns CDR1 SEHNR and CDR2 FQNEAQ (reference sequence). J lost 8 bases, V lost 1 base, and 6 bases had no gene match. This CDR3 region has 16 residues. CDR3 in DNA: TGTGCCAGCAGCTTAGGGGAGCTAGCGGGAGGGTATGAGCAGTTCTTC. It yields the protein CASSLGELAGGYEQFF. Full variable domain (outside the CDR3, taken from reference TRBV7-9 and TRBJ2-1): DTGVSQNPRHKITKRGQNVTFRCDPISEHNRLYWYRQTLGQGPEFLTYFQNEAQLEKSRLLSDRFSAERPKGSFSTLEIQRTEQGDSAMYLCASSLGELAGGYEQFFGPGTRLTVL.

The chain couples TRBV27 to TRBJ1-1, with TRBD1 as a possible D gene (6 bases). The CDR3 totals 14 residues. In germline, CDR1 is MNHEY, CDR2 SMNVEV (reference sequence). The germline V and J ends were trimmed by 8 bases and 6 bases, with 19 bases remaining between them. The CDR3 DNA is TGTGCCAGCCGTCCGGGGGGCGCGCTTTCTGAAGCTTTCTTT. Amino acid sequence: CASRPGGALSEAFF.

This rearrangement joins TRBV7-9 to TRBJ2-7; 9 bases are shared with TRBD1. The CDR3 loop spans 16 amino acids. V lost 5 bases, J lost 2 bases, and 10 bases stayed unmatched. Germline V CDR1 and CDR2: SEHNR, FQNEAQ (reference sequence). DNA of the CDR3: TGTGCCAGCAGCACGGAACAGGGGGCCCCCACCTACGAGCAGTACTTC. Protein product: CASSTEQGAPTYEQYF. Supplemented by reference TRBV7-9 and TRBJ2-7, the full variable domain reads DTGVSQNPRHKITKRGQNVTFRCDPISEHNRLYWYRQTLGQGPEFLTYFQNEAQLEKSRLLSDRFSAERPKGSFSTLEIQRTEQGDSAMYLCASSTEQGAPTYEQYFGPGTRLTVT.

The chain is built from TRBV15 and TRBJ1-4; D gene ambiguous. Looked up from germline, CDR1 is LNHNV and CDR2 is YYDKDF (reference sequence). The CDR3 runs 16 residues. Trimming pared 6 bases from V and 3 bases from J, leaving 17 bases between. CDR3 sequence reads: CATRTGEREANEKLFF. Written as DNA, the CDR3 is TGTGCCACCAGAACCGGGGAGAGGGAGGCTAATGAAAAACTGTTTTTT.

The J gene is TRBJ2-1, the V gene TRBV7-2, with D tentatively TRBD2 (7 bases). Trimming left V 1 base short and J 9 bases short, with 16 bases between. The CDR3 has 15 residues. Germline V gene data show CDR1 as SGHTA and CDR2 as FQGNSA. CDR3 region: CASSLVWGGRGEQFF. CDR3 nucleotide sequence: TGTGCCAGCAGCTTAGTGTGGGGGGGCCGCGGTGAGCAGTTCTTC.

The rearrangement links TRBV5-6 to TRBJ2-5; a possible D gene is TRBD1 (6 bases). V was trimmed by 5 bases and J by 2 bases, leaving 16 bases between them. The CDR3 has 15 amino acids. The germline V gene encodes CDR1 SGHDT and CDR2 YYEEEE. The CDR3 loop is CASRVRTAIQETQYF. The CDR3 nucleotides read TGTGCCAGCAGGGTCCGGACAGCCATTCAAGAGACCCAGTACTTC.

V gene TRBV10-3 combines with J gene TRBJ2-5, with 13 bases fitting TRBD2. The J segment lost 5 bases and the V segment lost 2 bases, leaving 11 bases of the junction unmatched. The germline gives CDR1 ENHRY, CDR2 SYGVKD. The CDR3 is 18 residues long. The CDR3, as DNA: TGTGCCATCAGTGAGGGACGCACTAGCGGGAGGGCCAAGGAGACCCAGTACTTC. It specifies CAISEGRTSGRAKETQYF.